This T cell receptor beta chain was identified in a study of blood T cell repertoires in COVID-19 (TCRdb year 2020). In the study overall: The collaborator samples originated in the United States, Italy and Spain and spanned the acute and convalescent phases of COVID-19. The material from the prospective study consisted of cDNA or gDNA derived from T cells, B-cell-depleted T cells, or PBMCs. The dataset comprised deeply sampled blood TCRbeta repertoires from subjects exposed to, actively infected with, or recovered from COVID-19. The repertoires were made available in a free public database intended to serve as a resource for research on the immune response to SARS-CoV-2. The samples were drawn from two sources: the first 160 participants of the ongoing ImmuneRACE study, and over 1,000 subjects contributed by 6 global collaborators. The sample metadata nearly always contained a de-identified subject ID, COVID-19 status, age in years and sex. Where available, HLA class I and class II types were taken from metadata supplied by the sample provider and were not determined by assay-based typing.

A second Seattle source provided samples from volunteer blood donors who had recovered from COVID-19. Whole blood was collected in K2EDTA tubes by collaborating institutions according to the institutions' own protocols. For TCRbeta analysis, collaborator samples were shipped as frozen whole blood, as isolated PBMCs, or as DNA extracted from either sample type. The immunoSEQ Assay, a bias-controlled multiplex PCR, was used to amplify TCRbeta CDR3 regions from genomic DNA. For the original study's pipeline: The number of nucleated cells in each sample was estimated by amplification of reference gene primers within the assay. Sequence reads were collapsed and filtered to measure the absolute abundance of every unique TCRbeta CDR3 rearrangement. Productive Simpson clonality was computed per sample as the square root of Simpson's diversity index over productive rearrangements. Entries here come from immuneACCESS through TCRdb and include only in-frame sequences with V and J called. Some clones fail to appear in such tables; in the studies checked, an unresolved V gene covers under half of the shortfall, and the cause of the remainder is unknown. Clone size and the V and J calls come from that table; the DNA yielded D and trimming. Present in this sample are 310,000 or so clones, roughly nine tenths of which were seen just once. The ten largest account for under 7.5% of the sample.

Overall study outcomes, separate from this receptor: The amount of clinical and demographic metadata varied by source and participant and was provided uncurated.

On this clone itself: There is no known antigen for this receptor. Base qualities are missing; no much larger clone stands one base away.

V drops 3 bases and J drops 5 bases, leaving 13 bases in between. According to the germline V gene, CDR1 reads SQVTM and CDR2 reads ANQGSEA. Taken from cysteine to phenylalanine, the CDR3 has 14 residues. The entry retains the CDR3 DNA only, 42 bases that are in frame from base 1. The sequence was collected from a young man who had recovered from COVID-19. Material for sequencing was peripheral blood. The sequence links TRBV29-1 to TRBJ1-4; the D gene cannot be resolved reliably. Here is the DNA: TGCAGCGTTGATCCAGGATATACGAATGAAAAACTGTTTTTT. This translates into CSVDPGYTNEKLFF.